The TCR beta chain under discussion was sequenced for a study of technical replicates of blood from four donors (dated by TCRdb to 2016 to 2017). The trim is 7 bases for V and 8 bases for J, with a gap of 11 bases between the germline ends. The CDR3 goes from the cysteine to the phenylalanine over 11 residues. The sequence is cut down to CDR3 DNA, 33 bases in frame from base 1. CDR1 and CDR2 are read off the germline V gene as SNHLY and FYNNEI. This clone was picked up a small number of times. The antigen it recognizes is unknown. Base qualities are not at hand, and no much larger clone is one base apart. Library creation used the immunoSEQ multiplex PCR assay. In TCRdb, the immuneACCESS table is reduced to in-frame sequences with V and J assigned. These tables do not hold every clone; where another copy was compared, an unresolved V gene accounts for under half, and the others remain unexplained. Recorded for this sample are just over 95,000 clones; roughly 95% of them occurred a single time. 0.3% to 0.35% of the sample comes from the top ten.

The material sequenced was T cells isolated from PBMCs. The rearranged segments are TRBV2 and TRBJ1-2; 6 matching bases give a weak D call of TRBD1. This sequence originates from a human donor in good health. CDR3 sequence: CASITGNGYTF. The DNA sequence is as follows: TGTGCCAGCATAACAGGGAACGGCTACACCTTC.